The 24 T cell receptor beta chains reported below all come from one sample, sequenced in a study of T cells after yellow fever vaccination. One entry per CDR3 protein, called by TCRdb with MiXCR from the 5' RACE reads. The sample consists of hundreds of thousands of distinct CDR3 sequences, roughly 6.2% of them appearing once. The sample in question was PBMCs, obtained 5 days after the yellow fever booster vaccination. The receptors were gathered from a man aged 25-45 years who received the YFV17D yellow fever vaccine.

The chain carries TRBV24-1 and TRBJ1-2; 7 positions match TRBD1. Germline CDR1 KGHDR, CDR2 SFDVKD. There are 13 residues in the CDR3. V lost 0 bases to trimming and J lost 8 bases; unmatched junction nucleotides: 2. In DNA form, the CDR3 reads TGTGCCACCAGTGATTTGACAGGGGTAGGCTACACCTTC. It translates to CATSDLTGVGYTF.

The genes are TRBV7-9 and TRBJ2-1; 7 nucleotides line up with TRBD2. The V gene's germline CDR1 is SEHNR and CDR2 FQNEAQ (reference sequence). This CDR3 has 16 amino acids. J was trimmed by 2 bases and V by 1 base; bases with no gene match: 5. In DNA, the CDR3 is TGTGCCAGCAGCTTAGGGCTAGCGGAGGCCTACAATGAGCAGTTCTTC. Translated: CASSLGLAEAYNEQFF. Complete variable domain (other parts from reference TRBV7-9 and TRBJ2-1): DTGVSQNPRHKITKRGQNVTFRCDPISEHNRLYWYRQTLGQGPEFLTYFQNEAQLEKSRLLSDRFSAERPKGSFSTLEIQRTEQGDSAMYLCASSLGLAEAYNEQFFGPGTRLTVL.

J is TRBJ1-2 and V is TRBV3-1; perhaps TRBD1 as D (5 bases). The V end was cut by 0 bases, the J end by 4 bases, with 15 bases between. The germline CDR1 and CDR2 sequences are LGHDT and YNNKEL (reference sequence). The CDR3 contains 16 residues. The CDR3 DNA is TGTGCCAGCAGCCAAGATCAAGGGGATCTTTCCTATGGCTACACCTTC. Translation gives CASSQDQGDLSYGYTF.

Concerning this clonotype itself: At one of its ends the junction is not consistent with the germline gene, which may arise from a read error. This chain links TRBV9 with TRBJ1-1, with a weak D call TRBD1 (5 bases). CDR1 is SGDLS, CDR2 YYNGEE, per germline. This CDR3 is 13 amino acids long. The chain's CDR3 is CASSVDRQTESFF. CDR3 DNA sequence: TGTGCCAGCAGCGTAGACAGGCAGACTGAATCTTTCTTT.

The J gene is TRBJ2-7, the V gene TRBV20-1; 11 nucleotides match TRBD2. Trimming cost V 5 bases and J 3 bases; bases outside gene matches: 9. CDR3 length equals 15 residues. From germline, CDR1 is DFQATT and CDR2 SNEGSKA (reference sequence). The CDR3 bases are TGCAGTGCTCCCGATCGACTAGCGGGGAACTACGAGCAGTACTTC. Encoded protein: CSAPDRLAGNYEQYF.

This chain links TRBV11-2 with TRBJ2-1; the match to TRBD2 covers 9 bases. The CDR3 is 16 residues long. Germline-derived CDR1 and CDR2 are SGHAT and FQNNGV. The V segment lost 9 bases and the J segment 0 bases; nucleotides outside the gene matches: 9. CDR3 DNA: TGTGCCAGTGTACGACTAGCGGCCAGCTCCTACAATGAGCAGTTCTTC. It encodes CASVRLAASSYNEQFF.

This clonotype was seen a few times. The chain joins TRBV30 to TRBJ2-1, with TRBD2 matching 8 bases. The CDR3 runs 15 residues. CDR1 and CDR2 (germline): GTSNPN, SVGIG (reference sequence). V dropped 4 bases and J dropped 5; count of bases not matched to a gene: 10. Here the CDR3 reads CAWKDGRALHNEQFF. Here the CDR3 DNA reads TGTGCCTGGAAAGACGGGAGGGCCCTCCACAATGAGCAGTTCTTC.

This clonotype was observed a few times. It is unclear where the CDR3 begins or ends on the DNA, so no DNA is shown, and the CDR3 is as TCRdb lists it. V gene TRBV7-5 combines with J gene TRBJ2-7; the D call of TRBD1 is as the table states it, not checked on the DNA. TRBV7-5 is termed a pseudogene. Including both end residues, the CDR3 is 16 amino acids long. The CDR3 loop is CISVPEASGPGGEQYF.

CDR3: CASSEPTSGSYNEQFF. Written as DNA, the CDR3 is TGTGCCAGCAGTGAGCCGACTAGCGGCTCCTACAATGAGCAGTTCTTC. J is TRBJ2-1 and V is TRBV6-2 or TRBV6-3; 9 bases map to TRBD2. From germline, CDR1 is MNHEY and CDR2 SVGEGT. J lost 0 bases, V lost 5 bases, and 5 bases had no gene match. The CDR3 sequence is 16 residues long.

Written as DNA, the CDR3 is TGCGCCAGCAGCATGACAGGGACGGACTATGGCTACACCTTC. Its translation: CASSMTGTDYGYTF. This chain links TRBV5-1 with TRBJ1-2, with 7 bases fitting TRBD1. Per germline, CDR1 SGHRS and CDR2 YFSETQ. The CDR3 totals 14 residues. The V and J ends lost 4 bases and 3 bases, in that order; junction bases with no gene match: 6.

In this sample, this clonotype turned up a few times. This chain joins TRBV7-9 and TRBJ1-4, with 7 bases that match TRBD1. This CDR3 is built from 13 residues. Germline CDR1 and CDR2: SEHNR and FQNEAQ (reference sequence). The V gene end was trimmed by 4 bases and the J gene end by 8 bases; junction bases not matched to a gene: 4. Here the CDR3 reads CASSSEDREKLFF. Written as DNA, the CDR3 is TGTGCCAGCAGCTCTGAGGACAGGGAAAAACTGTTTTTT. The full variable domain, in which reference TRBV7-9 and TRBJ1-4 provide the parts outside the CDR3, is DTGVSQNPRHKITKRGQNVTFRCDPISEHNRLYWYRQTLGQGPEFLTYFQNEAQLEKSRLLSDRFSAERPKGSFSTLEIQRTEQGDSAMYLCASSSEDREKLFFGSGTQLSVL.

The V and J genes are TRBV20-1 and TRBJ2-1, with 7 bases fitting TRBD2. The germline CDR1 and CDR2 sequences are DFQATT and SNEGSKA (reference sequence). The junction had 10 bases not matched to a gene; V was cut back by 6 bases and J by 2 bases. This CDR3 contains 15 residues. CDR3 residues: CSARASSGAYNEQFF. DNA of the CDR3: TGCAGTGCCCGAGCTTCTAGCGGCGCCTACAATGAGCAGTTCTTC.

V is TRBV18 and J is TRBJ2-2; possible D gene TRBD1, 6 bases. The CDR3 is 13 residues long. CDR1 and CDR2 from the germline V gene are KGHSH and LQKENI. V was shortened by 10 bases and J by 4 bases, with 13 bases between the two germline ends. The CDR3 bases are TGTGCCACAAACAGGGATGTCACCGGGGAGCTGTTTTTT. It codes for CATNRDVTGELFF.

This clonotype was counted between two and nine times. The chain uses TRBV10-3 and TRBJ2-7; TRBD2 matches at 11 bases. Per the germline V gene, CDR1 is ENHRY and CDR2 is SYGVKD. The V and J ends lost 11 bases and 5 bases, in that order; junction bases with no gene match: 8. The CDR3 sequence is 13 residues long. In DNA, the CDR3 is TGTGCCGCAGCCCTAGCGGGAGGCCACGAGCAGTACTTC. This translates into CAAALAGGHEQYF.

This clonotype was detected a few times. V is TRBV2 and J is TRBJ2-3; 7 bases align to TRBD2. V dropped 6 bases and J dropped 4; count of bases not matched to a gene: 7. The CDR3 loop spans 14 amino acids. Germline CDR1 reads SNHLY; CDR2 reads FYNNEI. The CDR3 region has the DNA TGTGCCAGCAGACCGGGACTATCGTCAGATACGCAGTATTTT. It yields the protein CASRPGLSSDTQYF.

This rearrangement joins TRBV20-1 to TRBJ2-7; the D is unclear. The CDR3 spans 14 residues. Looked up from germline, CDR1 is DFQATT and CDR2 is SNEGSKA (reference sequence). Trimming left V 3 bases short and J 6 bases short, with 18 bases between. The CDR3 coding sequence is TGCAGTGCTAGCACCCCTCTGGAAAACCTCGAGCAGTACTTC. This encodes CSASTPLENLEQYF.

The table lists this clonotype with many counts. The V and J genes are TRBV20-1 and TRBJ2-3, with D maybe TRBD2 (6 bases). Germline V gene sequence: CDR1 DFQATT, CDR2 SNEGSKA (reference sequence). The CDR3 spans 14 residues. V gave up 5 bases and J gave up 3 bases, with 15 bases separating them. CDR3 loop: CSARTGRETDTQYF. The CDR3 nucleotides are TGCAGTGCTCGAACGGGGCGGGAAACAGATACGCAGTATTTT.

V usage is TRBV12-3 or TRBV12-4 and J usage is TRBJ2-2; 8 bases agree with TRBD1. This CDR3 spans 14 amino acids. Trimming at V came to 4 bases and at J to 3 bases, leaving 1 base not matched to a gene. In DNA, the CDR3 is TGTGCCAGCAGTTCGACAGGGGACACCGGGGAGCTGTTTTTT. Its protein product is CASSSTGDTGELFF.

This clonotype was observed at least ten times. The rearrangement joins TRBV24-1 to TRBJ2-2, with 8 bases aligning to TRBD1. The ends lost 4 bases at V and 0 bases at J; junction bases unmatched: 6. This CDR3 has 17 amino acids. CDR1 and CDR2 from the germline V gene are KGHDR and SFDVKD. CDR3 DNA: TGTGCCACCAGTGACCCCGGACAGGGAACGAACACCGGGGAGCTGTTTTTT. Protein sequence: CATSDPGQGTNTGELFF.

The CDR3 DNA reads TGTGCCAGCAGCTTGGTACAGGGGGTTTTCGAGCAGTACTTC. As protein: CASSLVQGVFEQYF. The chain has TRBV5-5 and TRBJ2-7; 8 bases agree with TRBD1. CDR3 length: 14 amino acids. Germline V lookup: CDR1 SGHKS, CDR2 YYEKEE (reference sequence). V was clipped by 0 bases and J by 6 bases; unmatched bases: 5.

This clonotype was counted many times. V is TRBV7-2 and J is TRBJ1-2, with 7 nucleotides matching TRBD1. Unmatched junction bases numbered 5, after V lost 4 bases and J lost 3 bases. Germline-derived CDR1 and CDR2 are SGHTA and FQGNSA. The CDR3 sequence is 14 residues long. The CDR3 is CASSSDRSYYGYTF. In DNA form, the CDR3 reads TGTGCCAGCAGCTCGGACAGGTCTTACTATGGCTACACCTTC.

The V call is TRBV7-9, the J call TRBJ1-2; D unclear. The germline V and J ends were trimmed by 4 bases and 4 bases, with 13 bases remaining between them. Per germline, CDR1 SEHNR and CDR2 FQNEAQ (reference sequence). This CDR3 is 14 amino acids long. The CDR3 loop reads CASSYGEGSYGYTF. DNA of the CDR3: TGTGCCAGCAGCTACGGTGAGGGTAGCTATGGCTACACCTTC.

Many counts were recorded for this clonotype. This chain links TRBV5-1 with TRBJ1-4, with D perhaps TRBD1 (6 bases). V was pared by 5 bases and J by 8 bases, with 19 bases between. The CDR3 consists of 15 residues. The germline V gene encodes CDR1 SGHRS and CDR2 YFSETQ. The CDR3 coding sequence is TGCGCCAGCAGTTCAACGGGGCAGGGGCAAGAAAAACTGTTTTTT. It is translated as CASSSTGQGQEKLFF.

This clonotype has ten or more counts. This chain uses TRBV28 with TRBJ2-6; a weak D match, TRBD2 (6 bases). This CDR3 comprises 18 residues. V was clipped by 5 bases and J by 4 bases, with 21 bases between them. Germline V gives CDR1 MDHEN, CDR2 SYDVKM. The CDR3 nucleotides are TGTGCCAGCAGTCCGGGGGTCCGGGGTCTAGCAGGGGCCAACGTCCTGACTTTC. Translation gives CASSPGVRGLAGANVLTF.